Presented here are 25 T cell receptor beta chains from one specimen sequenced in a study of identical twins. TCRdb passed the 5' RACE reads through MiXCR, listing each CDR3 protein once. The sample lists more than 600,000 distinct CDR3 sequences, 15% to 20% seen once, with 13% in the top ten. The sample was also linked to a second study, of T cells expressing NK-cell markers.

Material for sequencing was PBMCs. The receptors stem from a young woman in good health.

This clonotype was picked up a small number of times. V usage is TRBV20-1 and J usage is TRBJ2-3, with a weak D call TRBD2 (6 bases). This CDR3 region has 14 residues. Per germline, CDR1 DFQATT and CDR2 SNEGSKA (reference sequence). Trimming left V 5 bases short and J 4 bases short, with 16 bases between. In nucleotides, the CDR3 is TGCAGTGCTCTTTTGGGGGGATCAGCAGATACGCAGTATTTT. Its translation: CSALLGGSADTQYF.

There are a few counts of this clonotype. The chain carries TRBV7-9 and TRBJ1-3; no clear D. Deletions cut 0 bases from V and 0 bases from J, with 6 bases between. Germline CDR1 and CDR2: SEHNR and FQNEAQ (reference sequence). The CDR3 spans 15 residues. DNA for the CDR3: TGTGCCAGCAGCTTAGCGCGCAGCTCTGGAAACACCATATATTTT. This translates into CASSLARSSGNTIYF.

The chain joins TRBV12-3 or TRBV12-4 to TRBJ2-7; 8 bases match TRBD2. The ends lost 1 base at V and 2 bases at J; junction bases unmatched: 10. The CDR3 consists of 17 residues. CDR3 nucleotide sequence: TGTGCCAGCAGTTTAGAGTGGGGACTAGGGGAGACCTACGAGCAGTACTTC. It is translated as CASSLEWGLGETYEQYF.

The CDR3 DNA follows: TGTGCCAGCGCACAGGGTATAGGTTCACCCCTCCACTTT. Its protein product is CASAQGIGSPLHF. The chain links TRBV6-1 to TRBJ1-6, with D possibly matching TRBD1 (6 bases). The germline CDR1 and CDR2 sequences are MNHNS and SASEGT. V lost 8 bases to trimming and J lost 9 bases, with 14 bases between them. This CDR3 spans 13 amino acids.

The CDR3 spells CASSELGLEQYF. CDR3 nucleotide sequence: TGTGCCAGCAGTGAATTGGGACTCGAGCAGTACTTC. The rearrangement joins TRBV25-1 to TRBJ2-7; a possible D gene is TRBD2 (6 bases). CDR1 is MGHDK and CDR2 is SYGVNS in the germline V gene. CDR3 length: 12 amino acids. V was cut by 1 base and J by 6 bases, with 7 bases left in between.

V and J are TRBV7-8 and TRBJ1-2; possibly TRBD1 for D (5 bases). With 0 bases removed from V and 4 bases from J, the gap between germline ends came to 12 bases. Looked up from germline, CDR1 is SGHVS and CDR2 is FQNEAQ. The CDR3 consists of 15 residues. In nucleotides, the CDR3 is TGTGCCAGCAGCTTAGCAAGGGGATTTACCTATGGCTACACCTTC. It is translated as CASSLARGFTYGYTF.

The J gene is TRBJ2-2, the V gene TRBV6-1; D remains ambiguous. CDR3 length: 15 amino acids. Trimming removed 2 bases at V and 0 bases at J, with 7 bases between. Germline V gene data show CDR1 as MNHNS and CDR2 as SASEGT. As DNA, the CDR3 is TGTGCCAGCAGTGAAAGCCATACGAACACCGGGGAGCTGTTTTTT. This sequence encodes CASSESHTNTGELFF.

This chain joins TRBV13 and TRBJ2-7; D is undetermined. Per the germline V gene, CDR1 is PRHDT and CDR2 is FYEKMQ (reference sequence). This CDR3 spans 15 amino acids. Trimming took off 1 base at V and 3 bases at J, with 13 bases between the two ends. DNA for the CDR3: TGTGCCAGCAGCTTAGTTACTTCGGCCCTCTACGAGCAGTACTTC. Translating it yields CASSLVTSALYEQYF. Variable domain in full (rest from reference TRBV13 and TRBJ2-7): AAGVIQSPRHLIKEKRETATLKCYPIPRHDTVYWYQQGPGQDPQFLISFYEKMQSDKGSIPDRFSAQQFSDYHSELNMSSLELGDSALYFCASSLVTSALYEQYFGPGTRLTVT.

The chain couples TRBV7-8 to TRBJ2-1; maybe TRBD1 (7 bases). Germline CDR1 and CDR2: SGHVS and FQNEAQ. The CDR3 extends over 16 amino acids. V was clipped by 0 bases and J by 10 bases, with 19 bases between them. The CDR3: CASSLAPGGLGGEQFF. In DNA, the CDR3 is TGTGCCAGCAGCTTAGCCCCAGGGGGACTCGGTGGGGAGCAGTTCTTC.

This clonotype has more than one count but fewer than ten. This sequence joins TRBV24-1 and TRBJ2-1, with D perhaps given as TRBD1 or TRBD2 (6 bases each). V dropped 5 bases and J dropped 2 bases, with 9 bases sitting between them. CDR3 length: 14 amino acids. CDR1 is KGHDR and CDR2 is SFDVKD in the germline V gene. The CDR3 protein is CATSGGGPYNEQFF. CDR3 DNA sequence: TGTGCCACCAGTGGAGGGGGGCCCTACAATGAGCAGTTCTTC.

V and J are TRBV24-1 and TRBJ2-5; D gene ambiguous. The V end was cut by 3 bases, the J end by 7 bases, with 17 bases between. In germline, CDR1 is KGHDR, CDR2 SFDVKD. CDR3 length: 15 residues. CDR3 loop: CATSDPRSTTGTQYF. In DNA form, the CDR3 reads TGTGCCACCAGTGATCCCAGGTCAACAACGGGGACCCAGTACTTC.

A few counts support this clonotype. This rearrangement joins TRBV7-2 to TRBJ1-5, with D uncertain. CDR1 is SGHTA and CDR2 is FQGNSA in the germline V gene. The length of the CDR3 is 12 residues. The V end lost 1 base, the J end lost 6 bases, and 4 bases lay between the germline ends. The CDR3: CASSLDFQPQHF. The CDR3 DNA follows: TGTGCCAGCAGCTTAGACTTTCAGCCCCAGCATTTT.

The chain is built from TRBV9 and TRBJ2-3; 7 bases are shared with TRBD1. CDR3 length: 14 amino acids. Germline loops: CDR1 SGDLS, CDR2 YYNGEE. V gave up 0 bases and J gave up 5 bases; unmatched junction bases: 3. The CDR3 DNA reads as TGTGCCAGCAGCGTAGCCCCAGGGGGAGATACGCAGTATTTT. Protein: CASSVAPGGDTQYF.

J is TRBJ2-1 and V is TRBV20-1, with 9 nucleotides matching TRBD2. The CDR3 has 15 residues. V was clipped by 6 bases and J by 7 bases; unmatched bases: 13. Germline V CDR1 and CDR2: DFQATT, SNEGSKA (reference sequence). The CDR3 nucleotides read TGCAGTGCAGCCGTGACTAGCGGAAAAGGAAATGAGCAGTTCTTC. Translation gives CSAAVTSGKGNEQFF.

This clonotype was counted only a few times. The chain has TRBV12-3 or TRBV12-4 and TRBJ2-2; D gene ambiguous. The CDR3 loop spans 14 amino acids. V was clipped by 4 bases and J by 2 bases, with 8 bases between them. The CDR3 spells CASSSQDNTGELFF. The CDR3 coding sequence is TGTGCCAGCAGTTCTCAGGATAACACCGGGGAGCTGTTTTTT.

The V gene is TRBV5-1, the J gene TRBJ2-5; D gene uncertain. V gave up 2 bases and J gave up 3 bases, with 20 bases separating them. Germline values: CDR1 SGHRS, CDR2 YFSETQ. This CDR3 has 17 residues. The CDR3 sequence is CASSLPWSVSRKETQYF. The DNA for the CDR3 is TGCGCCAGCAGCTTACCTTGGTCTGTTAGTCGAAAAGAGACCCAGTACTTC.

V is TRBV5-1 and J is TRBJ2-1; tentatively, D is TRBD2 (5 bases). Trimming removed 7 bases from V and 4 bases from J, with 12 bases in between. The CDR3 runs 13 residues. Germline V gene sequence: CDR1 SGHRS, CDR2 YFSETQ. The CDR3 bases are TGCGCCAGCTCAATACCGGGGTACAATGAGCAGTTCTTC. It codes for CASSIPGYNEQFF.

This chain uses TRBV20-1 with TRBJ1-2; maybe TRBD1 (5 bases). Between the trimmed V and J ends, which lost 3 bases and 7 bases, there was a span of 12 bases. Germline values: CDR1 DFQATT, CDR2 SNEGSKA (reference sequence). This CDR3 spans 12 amino acids. The CDR3 spells CSARLGGFGYTF. CDR3 coding DNA: TGCAGTGCTAGGCTTGGGGGGTTTGGCTACACCTTC.

This clonotype has just a few counts. The rearrangement uses TRBV27 and TRBJ2-7; D is ambiguous. V was pared by 3 bases and J by 6 bases, with 15 bases between. CDR3 length: 14 residues. Germline assignment: CDR1 MNHEY and CDR2 SMNVEV (reference sequence). CDR3 in DNA: TGTGCCAGCAGTTTTGGGATTCAAGCGCGCGAGCAGTACTTC. This encodes CASSFGIQAREQYF.

This clonotype was observed a handful of times. The chain carries TRBV12-3 or TRBV12-4 and TRBJ2-1, with TRBD2 matching over 13 bases. The CDR3 totals 16 residues. V was pared by 3 bases and J by 2 bases, with 1 base of the junction left unmatched. Written as DNA, the CDR3 is TGTGCCAGCAGTTTGACTAGCGGGAGGACCTACAATGAGCAGTTCTTC. Its translation: CASSLTSGRTYNEQFF.

V usage is TRBV5-1 and J usage is TRBJ2-1; 11 bases are shared with TRBD2. Germline CDR1 reads SGHRS; CDR2 reads YFSETQ. This CDR3 comprises 15 residues. V lost 4 bases and J lost 9; bases outside the gene matches: 9. The CDR3 spells CASSHIAGGPGEQFF. CDR3 nucleotide sequence: TGCGCCAGCAGCCACATAGCGGGGGGGCCGGGTGAGCAGTTCTTC.

DNA for the CDR3: TGCGCCAGCAGCTCCTGGACTAGCGCACGACAGTACGAGCAGTACTTC. This encodes CASSSWTSARQYEQYF. J is TRBJ2-7 and V is TRBV5-1, with TRBD2 identical over 9 bases. CDR3 length: 16 residues. The J segment lost 4 bases and the V segment lost 3 bases, leaving 11 bases of the junction unmatched. Germline V gene data show CDR1 as SGHRS and CDR2 as YFSETQ.

The chain recombines TRBV11-2 with TRBJ2-3, with D unclear. There are 16 residues in the CDR3. Germline V gene lookup returns CDR1 SGHAT and CDR2 FQNNGV. V was cut by 0 bases and J by 1 base, with 11 bases left in between. CDR3 residues: CASSLDEPLGTDTQYF. The CDR3 nucleotides are TGTGCCAGCAGCTTAGATGAACCCCTAGGCACAGATACGCAGTATTTT. Full variable domain (missing parts from reference TRBV11-2 and TRBJ2-3): EAGVAQSPRYKIIEKRQSVAFWCNPISGHATLYWYQQILGQGPKLLIQFQNNGVVDDSQLPKDRFSAERLKGVDSTLKIQPAKLEDSAVYLCASSLDEPLGTDTQYFGPGTRLTVL.

This chain connects TRBV6-5 to TRBJ2-1; D ambiguous. V lost 8 bases and J lost 8, with 19 bases in between. In germline, CDR1 is MNHEY, CDR2 SVGAGI. The CDR3 is 14 residues long. This chain's CDR3 is CASGWARSPHEQFF. CDR3 nucleotide sequence: TGTGCCAGCGGTTGGGCGAGAAGCCCTCATGAGCAGTTCTTC.

This clonotype was counted between two and nine times. The genes are TRBV20-1 and TRBJ2-3; D perhaps matches TRBD2 (5 bases). This CDR3 is 15 amino acids long. V was shortened by 1 base and J by 0 bases, with 11 bases between the two germline ends. Looked up from germline, CDR1 is DFQATT and CDR2 is SNEGSKA (reference sequence). CDR3 bases: TGCAGTGCTAGAGGTTCAGGCGGGAGCACAGATACGCAGTATTTT. Protein product: CSARGSGGSTDTQYF.